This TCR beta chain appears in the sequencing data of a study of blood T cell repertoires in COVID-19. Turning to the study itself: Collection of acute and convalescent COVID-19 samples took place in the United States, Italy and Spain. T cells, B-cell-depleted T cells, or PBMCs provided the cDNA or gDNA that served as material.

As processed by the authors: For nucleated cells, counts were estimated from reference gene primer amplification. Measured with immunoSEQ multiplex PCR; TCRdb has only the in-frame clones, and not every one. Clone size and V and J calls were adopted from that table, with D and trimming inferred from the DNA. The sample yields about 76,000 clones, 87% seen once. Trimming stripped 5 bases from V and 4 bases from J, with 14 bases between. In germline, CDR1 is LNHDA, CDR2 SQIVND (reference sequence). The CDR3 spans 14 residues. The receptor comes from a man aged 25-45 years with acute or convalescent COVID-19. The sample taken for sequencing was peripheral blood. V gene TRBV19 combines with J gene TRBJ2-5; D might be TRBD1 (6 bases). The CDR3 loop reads CASSVSGVGETQYF. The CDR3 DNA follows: TGTGCCAGTAGTGTCTCAGGGGTGGGAGAGACCCAGTACTTC. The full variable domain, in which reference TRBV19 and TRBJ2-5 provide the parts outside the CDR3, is DGGITQSPKYLFRKEGQNVTLSCEQNLNHDAMYWYRQDPGQGLRLIYYSQIVNDFQKGDIAEGYSVSREKKESFPLTVTSAQKNPTAFYLCASSVSGVGETQYFGPGTRLLVL.